These 31 T cell receptor beta chains share one sample of origin, sequenced in a study of blood T cell repertoires in COVID-19. The data were produced by immunoSEQ multiplex PCR, yet TCRdb's version contains in-frame clones alone and is incomplete. The sample holds 150,000 or so clones, over 70% seen once. Specimen: peripheral blood. The receptors stem from a woman aged 55-69 years with acute or convalescent COVID-19.

J is TRBJ1-5 and V is TRBV5-5; tentatively, D is TRBD1 (6 bases). The V end lost 1 base, the J end lost 6 bases, and 8 bases lay between the germline ends. CDR3 length: 13 amino acids. In germline, CDR1 is SGHKS, CDR2 YYEKEE (reference sequence). CDR3 protein: CASSLSGVQPQHF. CDR3 DNA sequence: TGTGCCAGCAGCTTGTCAGGGGTTCAGCCCCAGCATTTT.

The J gene is TRBJ1-2, the V gene TRBV6-6; D is undetermined. This CDR3 has 16 residues. With 0 bases removed from V and 5 bases from J, the gap between germline ends came to 16 bases. CDR1 is MNHNY and CDR2 is SVGAGI in the germline V gene (reference sequence). The CDR3 DNA follows: TGTGCCAGCAGTTACTCGAAGGGAGGGTCTCGGTATGGCTACACCTTC. Translated, it gives CASSYSKGGSRYGYTF.

The chain has TRBV12-3 or TRBV12-4 and TRBJ1-2, with D possibly being TRBD1 (5 bases). The V gene lost 2 bases and the J gene lost 4 bases, with 8 bases spanning the gap. This CDR3 is built from 13 residues. CDR3 DNA sequence: TGTGCCAGCAGTTTAAGGGGTTCCTATGGCTACACCTTC. This gives the protein CASSLRGSYGYTF.

The V call is TRBV9, the J call TRBJ2-3; 9 bases line up with TRBD1. In germline, CDR1 is SGDLS, CDR2 YYNGEE. V was pared by 2 bases and J by 1 base, with 5 bases of the junction left unmatched. The CDR3 contains 16 residues. CDR3 sequence (DNA): TGTGCCAGCAGCGTGGGGAGACAGGGGGGCACAGATACGCAGTATTTT. It specifies CASSVGRQGGTDTQYF.

V is TRBV5-6 and J is TRBJ1-5; TRBD1 aligns across 10 bases. J gave up 8 bases and V 1 base, and 9 bases lay outside the gene matches. The CDR3 loop spans 16 amino acids. Germline-derived CDR1 and CDR2 are SGHDT and YYEEEE. CDR3 coding DNA: TGTGCCAGCAGCTTGTACCGTGGACAGGGGGGGGAGCCCCAGCATTTT. Its translation is CASSLYRGQGGEPQHF. Based on the CDR3 plus reference TRBV5-6 and TRBJ1-5, the full variable domain is DAGVTQSPTHLIKTRGQQVTLRCSPKSGHDTVSWYQQALGQGPQFIFQYYEEEERQRGNFPDRFSGHQFPNYSSELNVNALLLGDSALYLCASSLYRGQGGEPQHFGDGTRLSIL.

The rearrangement joins TRBV11-2 to TRBJ1-1, with D unclear. Per the germline V gene, CDR1 is SGHAT and CDR2 is FQNNGV. V lost 8 bases, J lost 5 bases, and 15 bases lay in between. CDR3 length: 13 residues. CDR3 amino acids: CASGYWPRTEAFF. The CDR3 DNA reads as TGTGCCAGCGGCTATTGGCCGAGGACTGAAGCTTTCTTT.

This sequence joins TRBV5-1 and TRBJ1-2; 7 bases are a match to TRBD1. The CDR3 is 14 residues long. Germline values: CDR1 SGHRS, CDR2 YFSETQ. With V trimmed by 4 bases and J by 4 bases, 7 bases remained unmatched. CDR3 bases: TGCGCCAGCAGCCTACACGGGACAGCCTATGGCTACACCTTC. It specifies CASSLHGTAYGYTF.

The chain couples TRBV14 to TRBJ1-3; D gene ambiguous. This CDR3 region has 16 residues. Germline V gene sequence: CDR1 SGHDN, CDR2 FVKESK. Between the trimmed V and J ends, which lost 4 bases and 0 bases, there was a span of 13 bases. CDR3 loop: CASSPLLPGSGNTIYF. The DNA of the CDR3 is TGTGCCAGCAGCCCTCTACTCCCGGGCTCTGGAAACACCATATATTTT.

The V and J genes are TRBV2 and TRBJ1-5, with unresolved D. The CDR3 is 15 amino acids. V was cut by 4 bases and J by 1 base, with 11 bases left in between. CDR1 SNHLY and CDR2 FYNNEI come from the germline V gene. CDR3 loop: CASSARSGSNQPQHF. CDR3 nucleotides: TGTGCCAGCAGTGCCCGGAGTGGCAGCAATCAGCCCCAGCATTTT. Together with reference TRBV2 and TRBJ1-5, the CDR3 gives the full variable domain: EPEVTQTPSHQVTQMGQEVILRCVPISNHLYFYWYRQILGQKVEFLVSFYNNEISEKSEIFDDQFSVERPDGSNFTLKIRSTKLEDSAMYFCASSARSGSNQPQHFGDGTRLSIL.

This chain connects TRBV24-1 to TRBJ2-1; D uncertain. CDR1 is KGHDR, CDR2 SFDVKD, per germline. This CDR3 is built from 13 residues. With 1 base removed from V and 5 bases from J, the gap between germline ends came to 5 bases. The CDR3 spells CATSDLQNNEQFF. DNA of the CDR3: TGTGCCACCAGTGATTTACAGAACAATGAGCAGTTCTTC.

The chain carries TRBV6-2 or TRBV6-3 and TRBJ1-2, with unresolved D. Germline values: CDR1 MNHEY, CDR2 SVGEGT. Trimming left V 0 bases short and J 0 bases short, with 8 bases between. The CDR3 loop spans 15 amino acids. CDR3 sequence reads: CASSYSLAPNYGYTF. The CDR3 DNA follows: TGTGCCAGCAGTTACTCTCTGGCACCTAACTATGGCTACACCTTC.

CDR3 sequence: CASPPGRLYEQYF. For the CDR3, the DNA is TGTGCCAGCCCCCCCGGCAGACTCTACGAGCAGTACTTC. The J gene is TRBJ2-7, the V gene TRBV12-3 or TRBV12-4; D is unclear. This CDR3 is 13 amino acids long. V was pared by 8 bases and J by 3 bases, with 14 bases between.

The chain combines TRBV18 with TRBJ1-1; 11 bases match TRBD1. The V gene end was trimmed by 4 bases and the J gene end by 0 bases; junction bases not matched to a gene: 4. The germline CDR1 and CDR2 sequences are KGHSH and LQKENI. This CDR3 is built from 16 residues. CDR3 loop: CASSQDRGLMNTEAFF. The CDR3 DNA reads TGTGCCAGCTCACAGGACAGGGGGCTCATGAACACTGAAGCTTTCTTT. Full variable domain (remainder filled in from reference TRBV18 and TRBJ1-1): NAGVMQNPRHLVRRRGQEARLRCSPMKGHSHVYWYRQLPEEGLKFMVYLQKENIIDESGMPKERFSAEFPKEGPSILRIQQVVRGDSAAYFCASSQDRGLMNTEAFFGQGTRLTVV.

This chain connects TRBV5-1 to TRBJ2-1; D unresolved. Germline V gives CDR1 SGHRS, CDR2 YFSETQ. The CDR3 is 15 residues long. V was trimmed by 0 bases and J by 3 bases, leaving 10 bases between them. The chain's CDR3 is CASSLVAVNYNEQFF. CDR3 DNA sequence: TGCGCCAGCAGCTTGGTGGCGGTAAACTACAATGAGCAGTTCTTC.

The J gene is TRBJ1-4, the V gene TRBV25-1; D is perhaps TRBD1 (6 bases). The CDR3 contains 14 residues. V lost 3 bases and J 7 bases, leaving 12 bases between the germline ends. Looked up from germline, CDR1 is MGHDK and CDR2 is SYGVNS. The CDR3 DNA follows: TGTGCCAGCAGTGATACAGGGAGGGGTGAAAAACTGTTTTTT. It is translated as CASSDTGRGEKLFF.

This clone turned up a few times. The chain uses TRBV4-3 and TRBJ1-2, with 8 bases lining up with TRBD1. V lost 1 base, J lost 2 bases, and 6 bases stayed unmatched. CDR1 and CDR2 from the germline V gene are LGHNA and YSLEER. This CDR3 has 16 amino acids. The CDR3: CASSQAGDRFNYGYTF. CDR3 in DNA: TGCGCCAGCAGCCAAGCGGGGGACAGGTTCAACTATGGCTACACCTTC.

This clone was counted once. The V and J genes are TRBV7-2 and TRBJ2-7; 7 nucleotides line up with TRBD1. Trimming at V came to 6 bases and at J to 6 bases, leaving 14 bases not matched to a gene. The CDR3 length is 15 residues. CDR1 is SGHTA, CDR2 FQGNSA, per germline. The CDR3 DNA reads TGTGCCAGCAGTCGCCGACAGGGACAAAGCGCCGAGCAGTACTTC. This encodes CASSRRQGQSAEQYF.

The J gene is TRBJ2-3, the V gene TRBV3-1 (or the pseudogene TRBV3-2), with 11 positions matching TRBD2. Germline trimming cut 4 bases from V and 1 base from J; bases unmatched to any gene: 4. The length of the CDR3 is 16 residues. Germline CDR1 and CDR2: LGHDT and YNNKEL (reference sequence). The chain's CDR3 is CASSPTLAGGTDTQYF. CDR3 nucleotide sequence: TGTGCCAGCAGCCCCACACTAGCGGGGGGCACAGATACGCAGTATTTT.

The chain joins TRBV11-2 to TRBJ1-2, with 8 bases fitting TRBD1. J was trimmed by 4 bases and V by 4 bases; bases with no gene match: 17. CDR1 is SGHAT, CDR2 FQNNGV, per germline. The CDR3 length is 18 residues. CDR3: CASSSETTLGTGIYGYTF. Here the CDR3 DNA reads TGTGCCAGCAGCTCTGAGACAACACTCGGGACAGGCATCTATGGCTACACCTTC.

The chain links TRBV18 to TRBJ2-7; a possible D gene is TRBD1 (6 bases). Per germline, CDR1 KGHSH and CDR2 LQKENI. Trimming cost V 6 bases and J 6 bases, with 12 bases left between them. This CDR3 is 12 amino acids long. The CDR3 protein is CASSLQGAEQYF. The CDR3 region has the DNA TGTGCCAGCTCCCTACAGGGTGCCGAGCAGTACTTC.

This chain joins TRBV19 and TRBJ2-2; D is perhaps TRBD1 (7 bases). CDR1 is LNHDA and CDR2 is SQIVND in the germline V gene (reference sequence). This CDR3 is built from 15 residues. The germline V and J ends were trimmed by 11 bases and 5 bases, with 21 bases remaining between them. The CDR3 bases are TGTGCCTCCACGGCGGAGGGGGCTGGGACCGGGGAGCTGTTTTTT. Amino acids: CASTAEGAGTGELFF.

The chain is built from TRBV2 and TRBJ1-4, with TRBD1 identical over 10 bases. The CDR3 spans 15 residues. V was clipped by 0 bases and J by 5 bases; unmatched bases: 0. Germline CDR1 is SNHLY and CDR2 is FYNNEI. CDR3 sequence: CASSEATGGNEKLFF. The CDR3 DNA reads as TGTGCCAGCAGTGAAGCGACAGGGGGCAATGAAAAACTGTTTTTT.

This chain links TRBV7-2 with TRBJ2-7; 11 bases map to TRBD1. The CDR3 loop spans 15 amino acids. Germline V gene lookup returns CDR1 SGHTA and CDR2 FQGNSA. Losses at the gene ends were 4 bases for V and 3 bases for J; bases not matched to a gene: 5. CDR3: CASSSPGQGDYEQYF. CDR3 nucleotide sequence: TGTGCCAGCAGCTCGCCGGGACAGGGGGACTACGAGCAGTACTTC.

This clone has just one count. The chain uses TRBV4-3 and TRBJ2-7, with 9 positions matching TRBD1. J was trimmed by 7 bases and V by 2 bases; bases with no gene match: 6. The CDR3 spans 14 residues. The V gene's germline CDR1 is LGHNA and CDR2 YSLEER. CDR3 region: CASSQRDRAREQYF. CDR3 in DNA: TGCGCCAGCAGCCAACGGGACAGGGCCCGGGAGCAGTACTTC.

This rearrangement joins TRBV9 to TRBJ2-7; TRBD2 matches at 7 bases. The CDR3 is made up of 15 amino acids. Germline CDR1 is SGDLS and CDR2 is YYNGEE. V shed 0 bases and J 3 bases; nucleotides not matched to a gene: 6. The CDR3 DNA follows: TGTGCCAGCAGCGTAGGGGAGGGGCCTTACTACGAGCAGTACTTC. Translation: CASSVGEGPYYEQYF.

The chain has TRBV4-3 and TRBJ2-7, with 12 bases identical to TRBD2. CDR1 is LGHNA, CDR2 YSLEER, per germline. CDR3 length: 19 amino acids. V shed 5 bases, J shed 5 bases, and the junction held 19 bases outside the gene matches. CDR3 sequence reads: CASSAWGSLAGGHIDEQYF. CDR3 DNA: TGCGCCAGCAGCGCATGGGGATCACTAGCGGGGGGTCACATCGACGAGCAGTACTTC.

This clone appeared a single time. The chain has TRBV19 and TRBJ1-4; TRBD1 agrees at 10 bases. V lost 9 bases and J lost 6; bases outside the gene matches: 7. This CDR3 has 14 amino acids. The germline V gene has CDR1 LNHDA and CDR2 SQIVND (reference sequence). CDR3 bases: TGTGCCAGCAACGACAGGGGGCTTGATGAAAAACTGTTTTTT. Protein: CASNDRGLDEKLFF.

The CDR3 protein is CASSPGQGQETQYF. For the CDR3, the DNA is TGTGCCAGCAGCCCTGGACAGGGCCAAGAGACCCAGTACTTC. The genes are TRBV7-9 and TRBJ2-5, with TRBD1 matching 8 bases. CDR3 size: 14 residues. V gave up 5 bases and J gave up 1 base; unmatched junction bases: 3. Germline values: CDR1 SEHNR, CDR2 FQNEAQ (reference sequence).

The sample holds a few counts of this clone. Written as DNA, the CDR3 is TGTGCCAGCAGTTTATCTTCCCGTATATCTGATAATTCACCCCTCCACTTT. Translation gives CASSLSSRISDNSPLHF. The genes are TRBV27 and TRBJ1-6; D is unresolved. This CDR3 is 17 amino acids long. V lost 0 bases and J lost 5, with 14 bases in between. The germline V gene has CDR1 MNHEY and CDR2 SMNVEV (reference sequence).

The chain uses TRBV6-5 and TRBJ2-7, with D tentatively TRBD1 (5 bases). From germline, CDR1 is MNHEY and CDR2 SVGAGI. The CDR3 is 15 amino acids. Trimming cost V 2 bases and J 3 bases, with 14 bases left between them. For the CDR3, the DNA is TGTGCCAGCAGTTACGGGGCCGATTATATCTACGAGCAGTACTTC. The encoded protein is CASSYGADYIYEQYF.

The chain combines TRBV7-2 with TRBJ2-3, with D possibly matching TRBD1 (6 bases). The CDR3 loop spans 16 amino acids. The V and J ends lost 3 bases and 2 bases respectively, with 15 bases between them. Germline assignment: CDR1 SGHTA and CDR2 FQGNSA. The CDR3 DNA sequence: TGTGCCAGCAGCTTGCTAGGGACATATCCCACAGATACGCAGTATTTT. Its protein product is CASSLLGTYPTDTQYF.